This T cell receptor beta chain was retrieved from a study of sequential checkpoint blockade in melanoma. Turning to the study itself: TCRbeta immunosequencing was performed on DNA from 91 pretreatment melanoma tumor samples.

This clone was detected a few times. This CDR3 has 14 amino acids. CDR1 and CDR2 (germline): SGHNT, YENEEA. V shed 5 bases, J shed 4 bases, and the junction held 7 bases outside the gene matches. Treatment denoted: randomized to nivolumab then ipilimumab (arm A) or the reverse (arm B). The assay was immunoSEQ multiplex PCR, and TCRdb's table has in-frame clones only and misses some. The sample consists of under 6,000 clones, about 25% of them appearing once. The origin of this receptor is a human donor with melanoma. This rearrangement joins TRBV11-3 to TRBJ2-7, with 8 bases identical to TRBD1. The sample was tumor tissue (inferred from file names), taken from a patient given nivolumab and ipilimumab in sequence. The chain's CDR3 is CASSSTGTGYEQYF. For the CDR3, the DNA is TGTGCCAGCAGCAGCACCGGGACAGGTTACGAGCAGTACTTC.